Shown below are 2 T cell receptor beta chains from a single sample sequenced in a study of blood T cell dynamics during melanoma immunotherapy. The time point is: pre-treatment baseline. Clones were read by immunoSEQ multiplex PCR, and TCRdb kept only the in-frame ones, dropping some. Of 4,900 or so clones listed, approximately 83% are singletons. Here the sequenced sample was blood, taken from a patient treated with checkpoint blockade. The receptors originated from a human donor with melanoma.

The CDR3 DNA reads TGCAGCGTTGTTAGCAATGAGCAGTTCTTC. This sequence encodes CSVVSNEQFF. This chain connects TRBV29-1 to TRBJ2-1; D remains unclear. The CDR3 is 10 residues long. The germline V gene encodes CDR1 SQVTM and CDR2 ANQGSEA. V dropped 4 bases and J dropped 6 bases, with 4 bases sitting between them.

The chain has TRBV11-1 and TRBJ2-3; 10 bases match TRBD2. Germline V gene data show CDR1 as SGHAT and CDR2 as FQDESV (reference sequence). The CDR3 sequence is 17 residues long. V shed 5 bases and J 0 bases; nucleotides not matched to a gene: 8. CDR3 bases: TGTGCCAGCAGCCCGGGTTTAGCGGGAGGTAGCACAGATACGCAGTATTTT. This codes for CASSPGLAGGSTDTQYF.